The present T cell receptor (beta chain) was sequenced within a study of shared clonotypes between healthy human individuals (dated by TCRdb to the early 2020s). At the level of the whole study: The cohort comprised two women and three men aged 18 to 49 years. For each donor, CD4 naive and CD4 memory were each given three plates, CD8 naive was given two plates, and CD8 memory was given one plate. To increase sequencing depth and limit assay-specific biases, different laboratories used diverse techniques to prepare libraries and sequence TCR repertoires. To estimate repertoire size and how much clonotype sharing occurs between individuals, the study deeply sequenced the blood TCR repertoires of five healthy adults. Between about 0.8 and 9 billion PBMCs per donor were obtained by leukapheresis.

Overall results and qualifications from the work: Because the study included a small number of donors, the genetic and exposure-history diversity represented was limited. Across a handful of donors, roughly 5.1% of naive CD4, approximately 3.6% of naive CD8, about 2.3% of memory CD4, and approximately 0.42% of memory CD8 clonotypes were shared. Pairwise subsampling indicated that sequencing depth was expected to affect the degree of clonotype sharing among donors. Estimated clonotype richness was generally larger for naive than for memory subsets. Even with the large sequencing depth, rarefaction of the sorted-subset datasets indicated that sequencing was incomplete. Clonotypes shared by all four sorted-subset donors showed higher generation probabilities than non-shared clonotypes. Sampling was restricted to blood, and TCR repertoires in tissues likely differ from the TCR repertoires found in blood.

The donors were healthy, HIV-negative adults with no recently reported acute infections or vaccinations. Only Caucasian adults living in Nashville, Tennessee, USA were represented among the donors. CD4+ T cells were enriched through magnetic negative selection, after which naive cells were positively selected on CD45RA and the remaining negative fraction served as the memory subset. Blood was obtained by leukapheresis, after which PBMCs were separated by Ficoll-Histopaque density gradient centrifugation and cryopreserved in liquid nitrogen vapor phase. Analytical flow cytometry was used to check the purity and quantity of every magnetically sorted T cell population. Genomic DNA was isolated from each sorted fraction and quantified by UV absorbance on a Nanodrop 2000c. This clone has a single count. This receptor's antigen is unknown. No quality values exist for individual bases; no much larger clone is one base distant. Other DNA sequences in this specimen translate into the identical CDR3.

The germline V gene gives CDR1 as SGHRS and CDR2 as YFSETQ. The CDR3 sequence holds 15 residues, the cysteine and phenylalanine included. Just the 45-base CDR3 DNA is kept, in frame starting at base 1. The V and J ends are trimmed by 0 bases and 0 bases, leaving 7 bases between them. TCR CDR3 regions were amplified from genomic DNA by multiplex PCR using the deep immunoSEQ assay. Extracted genomic DNA from each cell subset was distributed evenly across all wells of several immunoSEQ 96-well plates, and each plate was treated as a replicate. Each replicate PCR for sorted subsets received roughly 0.2 ug genomic DNA, equal to roughly 33,000 T cell genomes. The purified libraries were quantified using a Qubit 3.0 fluorometer, sized with a Bioanalyzer 2100, and then quantified again using the KAPA Library Quantification kit. Each immunoSEQ 96-well plate was sequenced on its own single-read 150-cycle Illumina NextSeq 550 flow cell. The study's processing was this. Because the immunoSEQ output held only junctional sequences and lacked quality scores, the filtering could not match the filtering applied to full-length reads. To assign V/J genes and CDR3, sequences were annotated against IMGT germline references using PyIR, a Python wrapper for IgBLAST v1.9. Reads with weak V/J assignments (E-value above 1e-6), missing CDR3, stop codons, out-of-frame junctions, or ambiguous translated residues were removed. A V3J clonotype was defined by an identical inferred V gene, J gene, and CDR3 amino acid sequence. The percentage overlap between two repertoires was calculated by dividing the number of shared unique clonotypes by the size of the smaller repertoire. Repertoire richness was assessed with RTK rarefaction, the Chao1 estimator, and Recon v2.1 estimates of unobserved clonotypes. Generation probabilities were computed with OLGA for all TCRbeta clonotypes obtained by the gDNA method from several donors. The immuneACCESS repertoire file appears here via TCRdb, limited to in-frame rearrangements. These files lack a portion of the clones; in checked studies, under half of the deficit traces to unresolved V genes, and the cause of the others is not known. For V, J and clone size, that table is used; D and trimming come from the DNA. For this sample there are 850,000 to 1,200,000 clones; around 74% appear just once. Clones ranked in the top ten supply about 1.5% of the sample.

The chain uses TRBV5-1 and TRBJ2-1; tentative D gene TRBD1, with 6 bases matching. The TCR comes from a man younger than 35 in good health. The material sequenced was memory CD4+ T cells sorted from blood. Interpreted using the paper, the cell subset or site label stands for: CD45RA-negative fraction. The DNA sequence is TGCGCCAGCAGCTTGGAAGGGGGCTCCTACAATGAGCAGTTCTTC. This yields the protein CASSLEGGSYNEQFF.